This T cell receptor (beta chain) was profiled in a study of blood T cell repertoires in COVID-19. Trimming at V came to 3 bases and at J to 0 bases, leaving 6 bases not matched to a gene. Germline V lookup: CDR1 DFQATT, CDR2 SNEGSKA (reference sequence). This CDR3 is 15 amino acids long. TCRdb's copy holds only in-frame clones and misses some; the assay was immunoSEQ multiplex PCR. The repertoire holds approximately 240,000 clones, with about nine tenths as singletons. Sequenced material: PBMCs or T cells enriched from blood (not recorded which). This clonotype originated in a woman aged 25 to 39 with acute COVID-19. The V and J genes are TRBV20-1 and TRBJ2-3, with TRBD2 identical over 7 bases. The CDR3 loop is CSASSSGGSTDTQYF. CDR3 nucleotide sequence: TGCAGTGCTAGTTCTAGCGGAGGCAGCACAGATACGCAGTATTTT.